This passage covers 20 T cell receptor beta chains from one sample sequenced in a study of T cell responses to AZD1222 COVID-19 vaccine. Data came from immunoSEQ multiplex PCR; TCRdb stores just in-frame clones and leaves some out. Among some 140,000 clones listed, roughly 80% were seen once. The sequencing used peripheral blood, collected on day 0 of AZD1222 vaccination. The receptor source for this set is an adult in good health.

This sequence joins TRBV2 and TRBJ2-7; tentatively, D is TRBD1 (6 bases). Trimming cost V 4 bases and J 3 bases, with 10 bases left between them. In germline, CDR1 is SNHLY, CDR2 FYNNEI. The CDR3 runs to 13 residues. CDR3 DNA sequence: TGTGCCAGCAGTGGTTACAGGGACTACGAGCAGTACTTC. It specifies CASSGYRDYEQYF.

The CDR3 is CASSGGAWANVLTF. The DNA of the CDR3 is TGTGCCAGCAGTGGAGGGGCCTGGGCCAACGTCCTGACTTTC. This sequence joins TRBV28 and TRBJ2-6, with a tentative D call TRBD2 (6 bases). Germline lookup yields CDR1 MDHEN and CDR2 SYDVKM. The CDR3 is made up of 14 amino acids. V lost 5 bases and J lost 5, with 10 bases in between.

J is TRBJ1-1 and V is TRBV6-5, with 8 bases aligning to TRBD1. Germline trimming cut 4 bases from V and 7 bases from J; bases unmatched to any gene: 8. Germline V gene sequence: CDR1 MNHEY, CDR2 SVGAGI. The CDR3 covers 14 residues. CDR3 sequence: CASSFRQGWSEAFF. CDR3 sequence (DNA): TGTGCCAGCAGTTTCCGACAGGGGTGGAGTGAAGCTTTCTTT.

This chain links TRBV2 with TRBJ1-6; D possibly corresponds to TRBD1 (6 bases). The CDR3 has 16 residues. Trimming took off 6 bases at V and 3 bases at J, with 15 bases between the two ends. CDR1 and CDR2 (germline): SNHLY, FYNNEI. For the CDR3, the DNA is TGTGCCAGCAGAAAGGACAGACGAGACTATAATTCACCCCTCCACTTT. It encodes CASRKDRRDYNSPLHF.

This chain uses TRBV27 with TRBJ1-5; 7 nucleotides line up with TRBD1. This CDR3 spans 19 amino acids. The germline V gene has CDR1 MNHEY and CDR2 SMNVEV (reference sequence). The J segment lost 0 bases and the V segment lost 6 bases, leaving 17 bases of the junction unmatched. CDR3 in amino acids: CASSPRGTGAAFSNQPQHF. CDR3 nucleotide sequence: TGTGCCAGCAGCCCCCGCGGAACAGGGGCTGCCTTTAGCAATCAGCCCCAGCATTTT.

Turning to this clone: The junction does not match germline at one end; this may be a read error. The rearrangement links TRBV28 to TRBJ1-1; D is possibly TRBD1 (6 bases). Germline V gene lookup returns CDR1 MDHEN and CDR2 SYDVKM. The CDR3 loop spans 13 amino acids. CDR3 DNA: TGTGCCAGCAGTCTGCGGGACAATCAACCAAAGGGGTTT. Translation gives CASSLRDNQPKGF. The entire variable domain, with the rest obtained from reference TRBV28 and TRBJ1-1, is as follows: DVKVTQSSRYLVKRTGEKVFLECVQDMDHENMFWYRQDPGLGLRLIYFSYDVKMKEKGDIPEGYSVSREKKERFSLILESASTNQTSMYLCASSLRDNQPKGFGQGTRLTVV.

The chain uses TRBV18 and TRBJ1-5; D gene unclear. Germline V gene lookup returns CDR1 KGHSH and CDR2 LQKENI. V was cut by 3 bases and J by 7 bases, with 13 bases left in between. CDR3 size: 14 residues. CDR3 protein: CASSPLSGQQPQHF. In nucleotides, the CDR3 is TGTGCCAGCTCACCCCTATCCGGGCAGCAGCCCCAGCATTTT. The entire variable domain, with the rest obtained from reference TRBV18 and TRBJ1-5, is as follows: NAGVMQNPRHLVRRRGQEARLRCSPMKGHSHVYWYRQLPEEGLKFMVYLQKENIIDESGMPKERFSAEFPKEGPSILRIQQVVRGDSAAYFCASSPLSGQQPQHFGDGTRLSIL.

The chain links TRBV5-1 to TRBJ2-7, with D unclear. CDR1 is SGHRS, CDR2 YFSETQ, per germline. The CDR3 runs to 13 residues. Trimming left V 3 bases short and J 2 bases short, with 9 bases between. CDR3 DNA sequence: TGCGCCAGCAGCTCCCTAATCACCTACGAGCAGTACTTC. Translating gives CASSSLITYEQYF. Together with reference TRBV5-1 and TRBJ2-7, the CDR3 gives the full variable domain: KAGVTQTPRYLIKTRGQQVTLSCSPISGHRSVSWYQQTPGQGLQFLFEYFSETQRNKGNFPGRFSGRQFSNSRSEMNVSTLELGDSALYLCASSSLITYEQYFGPGTRLTVT.

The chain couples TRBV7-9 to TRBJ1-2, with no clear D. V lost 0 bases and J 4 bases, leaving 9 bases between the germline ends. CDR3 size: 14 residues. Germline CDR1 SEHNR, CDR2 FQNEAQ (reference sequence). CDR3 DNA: TGTGCCAGCAGCTTAGCGATTCTGGCCTATGGCTACACCTTC. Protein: CASSLAILAYGYTF.

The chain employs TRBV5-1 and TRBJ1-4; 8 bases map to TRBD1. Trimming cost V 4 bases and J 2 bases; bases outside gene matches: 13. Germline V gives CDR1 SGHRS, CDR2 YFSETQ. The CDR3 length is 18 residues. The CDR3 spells CASSPGQGGGRTNEKLFF. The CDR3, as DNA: TGCGCCAGCAGCCCCGGACAGGGTGGGGGCCGGACTAATGAAAAACTGTTTTTT.

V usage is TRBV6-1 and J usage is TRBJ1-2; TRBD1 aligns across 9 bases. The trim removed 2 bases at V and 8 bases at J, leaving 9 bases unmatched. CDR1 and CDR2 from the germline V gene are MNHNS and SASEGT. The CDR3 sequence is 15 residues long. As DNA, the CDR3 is TGTGCCAGCAGTGAACTGGGACAGGGATGGTACGGCTACACCTTC. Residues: CASSELGQGWYGYTF.

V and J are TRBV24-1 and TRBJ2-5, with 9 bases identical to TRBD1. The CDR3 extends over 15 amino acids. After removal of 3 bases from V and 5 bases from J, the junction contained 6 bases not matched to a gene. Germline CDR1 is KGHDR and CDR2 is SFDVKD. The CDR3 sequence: CATSDQGQGMETQYF. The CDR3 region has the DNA TGTGCCACCAGTGATCAGGGACAGGGAATGGAGACCCAGTACTTC.

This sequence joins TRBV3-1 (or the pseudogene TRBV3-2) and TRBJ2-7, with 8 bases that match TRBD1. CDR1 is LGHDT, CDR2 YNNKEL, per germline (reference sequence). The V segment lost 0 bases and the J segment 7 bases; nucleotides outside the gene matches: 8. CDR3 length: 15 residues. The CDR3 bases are TGTGCCAGCAGCCAAGATTTAGGGACAGGTCAAGAGCAGTACTTC. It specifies CASSQDLGTGQEQYF.

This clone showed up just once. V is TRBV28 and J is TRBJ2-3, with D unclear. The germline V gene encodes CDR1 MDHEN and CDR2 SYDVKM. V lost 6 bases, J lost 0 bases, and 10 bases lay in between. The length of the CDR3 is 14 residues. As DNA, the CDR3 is TGTGCCAGCAGCCTAACACTTAGCACAGATACGCAGTATTTT. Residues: CASSLTLSTDTQYF.

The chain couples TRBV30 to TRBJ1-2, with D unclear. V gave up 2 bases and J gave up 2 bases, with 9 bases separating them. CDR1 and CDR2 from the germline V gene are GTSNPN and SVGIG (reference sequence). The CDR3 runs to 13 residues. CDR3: CAWSLGGNYGYTF. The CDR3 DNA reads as TGTGCCTGGAGTCTTGGAGGGAACTATGGCTACACCTTC.

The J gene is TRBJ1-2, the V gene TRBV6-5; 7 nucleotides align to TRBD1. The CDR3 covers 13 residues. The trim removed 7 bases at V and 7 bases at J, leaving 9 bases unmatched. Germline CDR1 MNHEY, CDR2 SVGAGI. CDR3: CASTESSGGGYTF. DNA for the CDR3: TGTGCCAGCACGGAATCGTCAGGGGGTGGCTACACCTTC.

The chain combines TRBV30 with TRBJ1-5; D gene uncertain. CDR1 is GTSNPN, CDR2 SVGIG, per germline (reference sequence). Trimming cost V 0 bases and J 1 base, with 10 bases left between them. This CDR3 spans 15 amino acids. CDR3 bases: TGTGCCTGGAGTGTCGGGCTTTGGAGCAATCAGCCCCAGCATTTT. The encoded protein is CAWSVGLWSNQPQHF. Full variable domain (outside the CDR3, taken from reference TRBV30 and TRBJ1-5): SQTIHQWPATLVQPVGSPLSLECTVEGTSNPNLYWYRQAAGRGLQLLFYSVGIGQISSEVPQNLSASRPQDRQFILSSKKLLLSDSGFYLCAWSVGLWSNQPQHFGDGTRLSIL.

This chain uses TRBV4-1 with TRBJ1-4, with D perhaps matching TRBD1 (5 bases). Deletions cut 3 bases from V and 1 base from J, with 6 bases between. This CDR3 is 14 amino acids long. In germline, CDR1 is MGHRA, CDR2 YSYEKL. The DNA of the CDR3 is TGCGCCAGCAGCCAGCAGGGAACTAATGAAAAACTGTTTTTT. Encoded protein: CASSQQGTNEKLFF.

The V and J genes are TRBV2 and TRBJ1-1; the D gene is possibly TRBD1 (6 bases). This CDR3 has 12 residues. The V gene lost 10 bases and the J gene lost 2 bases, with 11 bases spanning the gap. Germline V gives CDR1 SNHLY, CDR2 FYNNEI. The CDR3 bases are TGTGCCACTAACAGGGAAAACACTGAAGCTTTCTTT. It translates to CATNRENTEAFF.

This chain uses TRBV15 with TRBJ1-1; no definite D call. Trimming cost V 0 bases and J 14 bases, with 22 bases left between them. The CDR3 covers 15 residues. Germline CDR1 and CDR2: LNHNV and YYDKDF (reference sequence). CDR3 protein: CATSRDGGPGQLLFF. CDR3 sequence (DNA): TGTGCCACCAGCAGAGATGGAGGCCCGGGTCAACTATTGTTCTTT.